What follows are 15 T cell receptor beta chains derived from one specimen sequenced in a study of blood T cell repertoires in COVID-19. TCRdb keeps only in-frame clones here, not all; method: immunoSEQ multiplex PCR. The sample includes about 64,000 clones, roughly 88% of them seen just once. The sample taken for sequencing was peripheral blood. These receptors originate from a human donor in a cohort sampled during active COVID-19.

The genes are TRBV7-8 and TRBJ2-3; D is perhaps TRBD1 (5 bases). The CDR3 runs 16 residues. Trimming shortened V by 5 bases and J by 4 bases, and 19 bases separated the two germline ends. Germline V gene sequence: CDR1 SGHVS, CDR2 FQNEAQ. The CDR3 here is CASSTHRTPLPDTQYF. CDR3 DNA sequence: TGTGCCAGCAGCACCCACAGGACGCCGCTCCCAGATACGCAGTATTTT.

The V gene is TRBV5-4, the J gene TRBJ2-2; D may be TRBD1 (5 bases). The length of the CDR3 is 16 residues. The germline V gene has CDR1 SGHNT and CDR2 YYREEE (reference sequence). V gave up 4 bases and J gave up 3 bases, with 16 bases separating them. In nucleotides, the CDR3 is TGTGCCAGCAGCCCTGCCCCCCTAGGGGACACCGGGGAGCTGTTTTTT. Its translation: CASSPAPLGDTGELFF.

The rearrangement joins TRBV6-2 or TRBV6-3 to TRBJ1-5; D call uncertain. The germline CDR1 and CDR2 sequences are MNHEY and SVGEGT. V lost 6 bases, J lost 7 bases, and 19 bases lay in between. This CDR3 has 15 amino acids. The CDR3 DNA follows: TGTGCCAGCAGCCCCCCCTTGTGGAGCGGGCAGCCCCAGCATTTT. Translation: CASSPPLWSGQPQHF.

The chain combines TRBV5-1 with TRBJ1-2; weak D call: TRBD1 (6 bases). The CDR3 runs to 14 residues. The germline V and J ends were trimmed by 4 bases and 3 bases, with 13 bases remaining between them. Germline V gene data show CDR1 as SGHRS and CDR2 as YFSETQ. CDR3 sequence (DNA): TGCGCCAGCAGCCAAACAGGGAGGGACTATGGCTACACCTTC. Translated: CASSQTGRDYGYTF. Full variable domain (remainder filled in from reference TRBV5-1 and TRBJ1-2): KAGVTQTPRYLIKTRGQQVTLSCSPISGHRSVSWYQQTPGQGLQFLFEYFSETQRNKGNFPGRFSGRQFSNSRSEMNVSTLELGDSALYLCASSQTGRDYGYTFGSGTRLTVV.

The chain has TRBV15 and TRBJ2-2, with unresolved D. Germline CDR1 is LNHNV and CDR2 is YYDKDF (reference sequence). The CDR3 runs to 13 residues. The V gene lost 6 bases and the J gene lost 0 bases, with 5 bases spanning the gap. CDR3 coding DNA: TGTGCCACCAGTGGCTCGAACACCGGGGAGCTGTTTTTT. It translates to CATSGSNTGELFF.

The chain combines TRBV29-1 with TRBJ1-1; 7 bases are shared with TRBD1. Looked up from germline, CDR1 is SQVTM and CDR2 is ANQGSEA. This CDR3 spans 13 amino acids. V shed 7 bases, J shed 4 bases, and the junction held 9 bases outside the gene matches. The CDR3 region has the DNA TGCAGCGCTTACACAGGGGATCGCACTGAAGCTTTCTTT. Residues: CSAYTGDRTEAFF.

The chain couples TRBV5-4 to TRBJ2-5; tentatively, D is TRBD1 (6 bases). CDR3 length: 14 amino acids. In germline, CDR1 is SGHNT, CDR2 YYREEE (reference sequence). Trimming pared 4 bases from V and 0 bases from J, leaving 10 bases between. The CDR3 spells CASSAGQNQETQYF. The CDR3 DNA is TGTGCCAGCAGCGCCGGACAGAACCAAGAGACCCAGTACTTC.

This chain uses TRBV5-6 with TRBJ2-7, with a weak D call TRBD2 (6 bases). Germline values: CDR1 SGHDT, CDR2 YYEEEE. Trimming took 0 bases from V and 6 from J, leaving 10 bases between them. The length of the CDR3 is 13 residues. CDR3 loop: CASSLVWGVEQYF. CDR3 coding DNA: TGTGCCAGCAGCTTGGTGTGGGGGGTCGAGCAGTACTTC.

This clone was detected once. This chain uses TRBV10-2 with TRBJ2-7, with D possibly being TRBD2 (6 bases). Trimming cost V 3 bases and J 2 bases, with 17 bases left between them. This CDR3 has 16 amino acids. Germline-derived CDR1 and CDR2 are WSHSY and SAAADI. CDR3 DNA: TGCGCCAGCAGTGATGTGGGGGGTGCGGGGACCTACGAGCAGTACTTC. Its translation is CASSDVGGAGTYEQYF.

The chain joins TRBV18 to TRBJ2-7, with 7 bases aligning to TRBD1. This CDR3 is 16 amino acids long. Germline loops: CDR1 KGHSH, CDR2 LQKENI. V shed 0 bases and J 9 bases; nucleotides not matched to a gene: 14. The chain's CDR3 is CASSPPGQSWDPRQYF. CDR3 sequence (DNA): TGTGCCAGCTCACCACCGGGACAGTCATGGGATCCCCGGCAGTACTTC.

The chain has TRBV12-3 or TRBV12-4 and TRBJ1-1; D is ambiguous. The CDR3 loop spans 13 amino acids. V gave up 2 bases and J gave up 6 bases, with 10 bases separating them. CDR3 loop: CASSLRGNAEAFF. The CDR3 coding sequence is TGTGCCAGCAGTTTACGGGGTAACGCTGAAGCTTTCTTT.

The V and J genes are TRBV5-1 and TRBJ1-5; TRBD1 matches 10 bases. The germline gives CDR1 SGHRS, CDR2 YFSETQ. Losses at the gene ends were 3 bases for V and 4 bases for J; bases not matched to a gene: 4. The CDR3 length is 15 residues. The CDR3: CASSSGQGPNQPQHF. The DNA of the CDR3 is TGCGCCAGCAGCTCGGGACAGGGGCCGAATCAGCCCCAGCATTTT.

The chain recombines TRBV5-4 with TRBJ2-7, with 8 positions matching TRBD2. The CDR3 loop spans 16 amino acids. The V segment lost 4 bases and the J segment 3 bases; nucleotides outside the gene matches: 12. Germline V gene sequence: CDR1 SGHNT, CDR2 YYREEE (reference sequence). CDR3 DNA sequence: TGTGCCAGCAGCCTACTAACCGGGACTAGGAGCTACGAGCAGTACTTC. This codes for CASSLLTGTRSYEQYF.

The chain links TRBV5-1 to TRBJ2-7; 9 bases are shared with TRBD1. Germline lookup yields CDR1 SGHRS and CDR2 YFSETQ. This CDR3 has 14 amino acids. Trimming removed 0 bases from V and 4 bases from J; junction bases left unmatched: 2. DNA for the CDR3: TGCGCCAGCAGCTTGGATGGACAGGGGTACGAGCAGTACTTC. Protein product: CASSLDGQGYEQYF.

The V gene is TRBV18, the J gene TRBJ1-5; 7 bases are shared with TRBD1. Germline V gene lookup returns CDR1 KGHSH and CDR2 LQKENI. V shed 3 bases, J shed 5 bases, and the junction held 4 bases outside the gene matches. This CDR3 is 14 amino acids long. As DNA, the CDR3 is TGTGCCAGCTCACCGAGGGGGCTCGATCAGCCCCAGCATTTT. Translating gives CASSPRGLDQPQHF. The whole variable domain, filled in from reference TRBV18 and TRBJ1-5, reads NAGVMQNPRHLVRRRGQEARLRCSPMKGHSHVYWYRQLPEEGLKFMVYLQKENIIDESGMPKERFSAEFPKEGPSILRIQQVVRGDSAAYFCASSPRGLDQPQHFGDGTRLSIL.